This record covers a single T cell receptor (beta chain). The sample originates from a study of blood T cell repertoires in COVID-19. Study-level background: Samples representing acute and convalescent COVID-19 were sourced from the United States, Italy and Spain. T cells, B-cell-depleted T cells, or PBMCs supplied cDNA or gDNA.

Trimming at V came to 5 bases and at J to 8 bases, leaving 12 bases not matched to a gene. The CDR3 consists of 15 residues. Germline loops: CDR1 LGHNT, CDR2 FRNRAP. The table came from immunoSEQ multiplex PCR; TCRdb's copy has only in-frame clones and leaves some out. The sample includes about 44,000 clones, around 82% of them seen just once. The clonotype originates from a woman aged 70 to 79 with acute or convalescent COVID-19. The chain uses TRBV12-5 and TRBJ2-4; 7 bases agree with TRBD2. The sample was peripheral blood. The CDR3 DNA follows: TGTGCTAGTGGTCCGGGGAGGGACGGTATGGACATTCAGTACTTC. It codes for CASGPGRDGMDIQYF.